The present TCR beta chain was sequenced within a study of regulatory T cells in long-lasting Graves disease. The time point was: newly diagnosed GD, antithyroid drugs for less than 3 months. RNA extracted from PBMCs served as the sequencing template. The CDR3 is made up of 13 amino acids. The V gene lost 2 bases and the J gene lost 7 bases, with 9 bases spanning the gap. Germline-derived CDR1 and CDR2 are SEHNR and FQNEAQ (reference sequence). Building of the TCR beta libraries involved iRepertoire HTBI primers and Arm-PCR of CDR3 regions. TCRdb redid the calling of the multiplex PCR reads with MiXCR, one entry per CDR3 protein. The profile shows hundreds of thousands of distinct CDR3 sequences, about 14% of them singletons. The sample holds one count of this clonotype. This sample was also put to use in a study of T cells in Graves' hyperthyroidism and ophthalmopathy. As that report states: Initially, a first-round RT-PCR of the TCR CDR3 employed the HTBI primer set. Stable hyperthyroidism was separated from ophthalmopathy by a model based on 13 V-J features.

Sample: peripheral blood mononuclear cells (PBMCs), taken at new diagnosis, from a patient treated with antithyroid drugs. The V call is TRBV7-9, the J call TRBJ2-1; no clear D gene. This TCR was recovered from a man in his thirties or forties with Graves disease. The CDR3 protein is CASSLWLGNEQFF. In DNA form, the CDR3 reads TGTGCCAGCAGCTTATGGCTGGGGAATGAGCAGTTCTTC.